The TCR beta chain under discussion was sequenced for a study of blood T cell repertoires in COVID-19. On the study more broadly: PBMCs, B-cell-depleted T cells, or T cells provided the cDNA or gDNA that made up the material.

Recovered status in Cohort 3 required two negative PCRs, clearance, or symptom resolution. The CDR3 loop spans 20 amino acids. Trimming shortened V by 7 bases and J by 0 bases, and 29 bases separated the two germline ends. CDR1 and CDR2 (germline): MNHEY, SMNVEV (reference sequence). In the study's own analysis: Using reference gene primer amplification, nucleated cell counts were estimated. The assay was immunoSEQ multiplex PCR, and TCRdb's table has in-frame clones only and misses some. D and trimming come from the DNA, and the V and J calls and clone size come from that table. Of fewer than 350,000 clones listed, about 89% are singletons.

J is TRBJ2-3 and V is TRBV27; no definite D call. The sequence was obtained from a woman in her forties who had recovered from COVID-19. Sequencing used PBMCs or T cells enriched from blood (not recorded which). This CDR3 reads CASIKTSPVAFNPSTDTQYF. The DNA for the CDR3 is TGTGCCAGCATCAAGACTTCCCCAGTAGCTTTTAACCCTAGCACAGATACGCAGTATTTT.